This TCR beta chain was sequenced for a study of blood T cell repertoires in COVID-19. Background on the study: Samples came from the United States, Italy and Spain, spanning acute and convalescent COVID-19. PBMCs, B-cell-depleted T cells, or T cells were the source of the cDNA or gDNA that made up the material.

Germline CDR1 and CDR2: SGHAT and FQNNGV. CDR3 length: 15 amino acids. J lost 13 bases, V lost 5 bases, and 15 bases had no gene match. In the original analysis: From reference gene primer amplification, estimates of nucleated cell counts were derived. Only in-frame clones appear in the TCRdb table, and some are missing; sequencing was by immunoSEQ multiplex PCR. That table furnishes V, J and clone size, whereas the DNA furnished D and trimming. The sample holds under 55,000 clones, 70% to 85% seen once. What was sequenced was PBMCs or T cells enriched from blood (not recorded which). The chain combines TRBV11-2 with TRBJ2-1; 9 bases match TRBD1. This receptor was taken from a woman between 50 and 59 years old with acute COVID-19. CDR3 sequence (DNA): TGTGCCAGCAGCCCCGGTACAGGGGGCCTGGAAATTCAGTTCTTC. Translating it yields CASSPGTGGLEIQFF.